The 28 T cell receptor beta chains listed next were all sequenced from one sample in a study of blood T cell repertoires in COVID-19. Sequencing used immunoSEQ multiplex PCR; TCRdb keeps in-frame clones, though not all of them. The repertoire has around 60,000 clones, more than 85% of them found once; the top ten carry 4.6%. The sequenced material came from peripheral blood. Receptor source: a man aged 50-60 years with active COVID-19.

The rearrangement uses TRBV27 and TRBJ1-2; D may be TRBD1 (6 bases). CDR3 length equals 16 residues. CDR1 is MNHEY and CDR2 is SMNVEV in the germline V gene (reference sequence). The V and J ends lost 7 bases and 1 base respectively, with 19 bases between them. This CDR3 is CASMGAGVRNNYGYTF. CDR3 sequence (DNA): TGTGCCAGCATGGGGGCAGGGGTACGCAATAACTATGGCTACACCTTC.

This chain connects TRBV19 to TRBJ1-1; unclear D gene. Trimming took 3 bases from V and 7 from J, leaving 12 bases between them. Germline V gives CDR1 LNHDA, CDR2 SQIVND (reference sequence). The CDR3 totals 13 residues. CDR3 sequence (DNA): TGTGCCAGTAGTATCACCAGGTCCGATGAAGCTTTCTTT. Its protein product is CASSITRSDEAFF.

This clone was counted a few times. V is TRBV12-5 and J is TRBJ2-7; possibly TRBD2 for D (5 bases). The germline V gene has CDR1 LGHNT and CDR2 FRNRAP. The CDR3 sequence is 14 residues long. Between the trimmed V and J ends, which lost 6 bases and 2 bases, there was a span of 14 bases. The CDR3 region is CASGLGVKPYEQYF. The CDR3 bases are TGTGCTAGTGGCCTCGGGGTTAAACCCTACGAGCAGTACTTC.

To note about this clone: The germline gene is not matched at one end of the junction; a read error may be the cause. The J gene is TRBJ2-7, the V gene TRBV6-6; D is undetermined. Germline V lookup: CDR1 MNHNY, CDR2 SVGAGI (reference sequence). The CDR3 has 15 residues. The CDR3 here is CASSYSKTGSYEQYF. The CDR3 DNA sequence: TGTGCCAGCAGCTACTCCAAGACGGGCTCCTACGAGCAGTACTTC.

The chain joins TRBV5-1 to TRBJ1-1; D remains unclear. The CDR3 runs to 13 residues. Trimming left V 3 bases short and J 1 base short, with 7 bases between. Per germline, CDR1 SGHRS and CDR2 YFSETQ. The CDR3 DNA sequence: TGCGCCAGCAGCTCGAACACGAACACTGAAGCTTTCTTT. This encodes CASSSNTNTEAFF.

This chain connects TRBV6-5 to TRBJ1-2, with TRBD1 matching 8 bases. J gave up 3 bases and V 5 bases, and 2 bases lay outside the gene matches. The CDR3 runs 13 residues. Looked up from germline, CDR1 is MNHEY and CDR2 is SVGAGI. The CDR3 DNA reads TGTGCCAGCAGTAGGACAGGGCACTATGGCTACACCTTC. Protein product: CASSRTGHYGYTF.

Regarding this clone: An end of the junction differs from the germline gene, which may be a read error. The chain recombines TRBV24-1 with TRBJ1-4; tentative D call: TRBD1 (6 bases). Germline lookup yields CDR1 KGHDR and CDR2 SFDVKD. CDR3 size: 12 residues. Here the CDR3 reads CATSDPTGPVIW. CDR3 DNA: TGTGCCACCAGTGACCCCACAGGGCCCGTAATTTGG.

This rearrangement joins TRBV3-1 (or the pseudogene TRBV3-2) to TRBJ1-5; the match to TRBD1 covers 7 bases. Germline-derived CDR1 and CDR2 are LGHDT and YNNKEL (reference sequence). The CDR3 runs 20 residues. J was trimmed by 0 bases and V by 5 bases; bases with no gene match: 19. CDR3 coding DNA: TGTGCCAGCAGCATAAAACAGGGGCCTCACACCGGTTATAGCAATCAGCCCCAGCATTTT. It yields the protein CASSIKQGPHTGYSNQPQHF.

The V gene is TRBV6-2 or TRBV6-3, the J gene TRBJ2-7, with D unclear. The V gene's germline CDR1 is MNHEY and CDR2 SVGEGT. The CDR3 consists of 13 residues. The V gene lost 2 bases and the J gene lost 0 bases, with 5 bases spanning the gap. CDR3: CASSYRSSYEQYF. As DNA, the CDR3 is TGTGCCAGCAGTTACAGGAGCTCCTACGAGCAGTACTTC.

The genes are TRBV24-1 and TRBJ2-3, with a weak D call TRBD1 (5 bases). Germline V CDR1 and CDR2: KGHDR, SFDVKD. The CDR3 has 18 amino acids. Trimming cost V 0 bases and J 2 bases, with 17 bases left between them. The CDR3 region has the DNA TGTGCCACCAGTGATTTGCCACAGGCCGCCTTCAACACAGATACGCAGTATTTT. This sequence encodes CATSDLPQAAFNTDTQYF.

The rearrangement joins TRBV28 to TRBJ2-7, with 11 positions matching TRBD2. CDR1 and CDR2 (germline): MDHEN, SYDVKM. The CDR3 runs to 13 residues. V gave up 8 bases and J gave up 6 bases; unmatched junction bases: 6. The CDR3 spells CASVLSGRGEQYF. DNA of the CDR3: TGTGCCAGCGTCCTTAGCGGGAGGGGCGAGCAGTACTTC.

The rearrangement joins TRBV9 to TRBJ1-4, with D hard to call. CDR1 and CDR2 (germline): SGDLS, YYNGEE. The CDR3 extends over 15 amino acids. V was trimmed by 0 bases and J by 5 bases, leaving 11 bases between them. The CDR3 loop is CASSVDVRKNEKLFF. CDR3 nucleotides: TGTGCCAGCAGCGTAGATGTCAGAAAAAATGAAAAACTGTTTTTT.

The CDR3 DNA sequence: TGTGCCAGCAGCCAAGTTGCACAGGCAGGCACAGATACGCAGTATTTT. Protein: CASSQVAQAGTDTQYF. The chain is built from TRBV11-3 and TRBJ2-3; D might be TRBD1 (5 bases). The V gene's germline CDR1 is SGHNT and CDR2 YENEEA. The CDR3 extends over 16 amino acids. Deletions cut 5 bases from V and 1 base from J, with 16 bases between.

This clone has only a few counts. The genes are TRBV12-5 and TRBJ2-3, with 8 bases lining up with TRBD2. This CDR3 is built from 15 residues. Germline V lookup: CDR1 LGHNT, CDR2 FRNRAP. Trimming at V came to 5 bases and at J to 4 bases, leaving 8 bases not matched to a gene. CDR3: CASGPGLGNPDTQYF. CDR3 nucleotide sequence: TGTGCTAGTGGTCCGGGACTAGGCAACCCAGATACGCAGTATTTT.

This clone was seen only once. The chain carries TRBV5-8 and TRBJ2-4; D perhaps matches TRBD1 (6 bases). V lost 6 bases to trimming and J lost 5 bases, with 15 bases between them. Per germline, CDR1 SGHTS and CDR2 YDEGEE. The CDR3 consists of 14 residues. The CDR3 is CASTDIGQQNIQYF. Here the CDR3 DNA reads TGTGCCAGCACCGACATTGGACAGCAAAACATTCAGTACTTC.

The chain carries TRBV6-5 and TRBJ2-1; 7 bases match TRBD2. V was pared by 4 bases and J by 3 bases, with 3 bases of the junction left unmatched. Germline lookup yields CDR1 MNHEY and CDR2 SVGAGI. This CDR3 is built from 14 residues. The CDR3 region is CASSFGTNYNEQFF. CDR3 sequence (DNA): TGTGCCAGCAGTTTCGGGACTAACTACAATGAGCAGTTCTTC.

The chain recombines TRBV14 with TRBJ2-7, with a tentative D call TRBD1 (6 bases). CDR3 length: 15 amino acids. Deletions cut 1 base from V and 0 bases from J, with 10 bases between. Germline V gives CDR1 SGHDN, CDR2 FVKESK. The CDR3 DNA reads TGTGCCAGCAGCCAAGTCTGGGGGCACTCCTACGAGCAGTACTTC. Translation gives CASSQVWGHSYEQYF.

V usage is TRBV11-2 and J usage is TRBJ2-7; D gene unclear. The germline V gene has CDR1 SGHAT and CDR2 FQNNGV. The CDR3 runs 11 residues. V gave up 1 base and J gave up 6 bases, with 4 bases separating them. CDR3 coding DNA: TGTGCCAGCAGCTTAGTCTTCGAGCAGTACTTC. Translated, it gives CASSLVFEQYF.

The gene calls are TRBV14 and TRBJ2-3, with 9 bases that match TRBD2. The germline gives CDR1 SGHDN, CDR2 FVKESK. The CDR3 has 16 residues. With 1 base clipped from V and 5 bases from J, the junction kept 7 bases outside the gene matches. DNA of the CDR3: TGTGCCAGCAGCCAAGGGCGGGGGGGCCTGGTAGATACGCAGTATTTT. Amino acids: CASSQGRGGLVDTQYF. Looking up the rest from reference TRBV14 and TRBJ2-3 gives the full variable domain: EAGVTQFPSHSVIEKGQTVTLRCDPISGHDNLYWYRRVMGKEIKFLLHFVKESKQDESGMPNNRFLAERTGGTYSTLKVQPAELEDSGVYFCASSQGRGGLVDTQYFGPGTRLTVL.

This sequence joins TRBV2 and TRBJ2-7, with D possibly matching TRBD1 (5 bases). The CDR3 is 14 residues long. Trimming pared 3 bases from V and 3 bases from J, leaving 12 bases between. Germline CDR1 reads SNHLY; CDR2 reads FYNNEI. The CDR3 DNA follows: TGTGCCAGCAGTGATAGGGCAGGGTACTACGAGCAGTACTTC. Its protein is CASSDRAGYYEQYF.

J is TRBJ2-1 and V is TRBV11-2, with 7 bases that match TRBD2. The ends lost 1 base at V and 4 bases at J; junction bases unmatched: 4. This CDR3 has 15 residues. Germline CDR1 reads SGHAT; CDR2 reads FQNNGV. CDR3 amino acids: CASSLGLAEYNEQFF. CDR3 sequence (DNA): TGTGCCAGCAGCTTAGGTCTAGCGGAGTACAATGAGCAGTTCTTC.

This rearrangement joins TRBV4-2 to TRBJ2-7; TRBD2 is a possible D gene (5 bases). V was trimmed by 2 bases and J by 9 bases, leaving 23 bases between them. CDR1 and CDR2 (germline): LGHNA, YNFKEQ. The CDR3 is 16 residues long. The CDR3: CASSQSLSGSGYVQYF. The CDR3, as DNA: TGTGCCAGCAGCCAATCCCTTTCGGGGAGTGGATATGTGCAGTACTTC.

The J gene is TRBJ1-1, the V gene TRBV19; 9 bases map to TRBD1. After removal of 9 bases from V and 5 bases from J, the junction contained 10 bases not matched to a gene. Germline loops: CDR1 LNHDA, CDR2 SQIVND (reference sequence). CDR3 length equals 14 residues. Here the CDR3 reads CASTPGTGLTEAFF. CDR3 nucleotides: TGTGCCAGCACCCCGGGGACAGGGTTAACTGAAGCTTTCTTT.

This chain joins TRBV27 and TRBJ2-2; 11 bases fit TRBD1. This CDR3 has 15 residues. V lost 5 bases and J lost 4; bases outside the gene matches: 3. Germline CDR1 is MNHEY and CDR2 is SMNVEV (reference sequence). The CDR3 bases are TGTGCCAGCAGTAAAGGGACAGGGGGCACCGGGGAGCTGTTTTTT. This gives the protein CASSKGTGGTGELFF.

This chain joins TRBV27 and TRBJ2-2; weak D call: TRBD1 (5 bases). There are 17 residues in the CDR3. V lost 5 bases and J lost 0, with 16 bases in between. Per the germline V gene, CDR1 is MNHEY and CDR2 is SMNVEV (reference sequence). The CDR3 DNA reads as TGTGCCAGCAGTCCCGGCGCAGGGAACGCGAACACCGGGGAGCTGTTTTTT. Its translation is CASSPGAGNANTGELFF.

J is TRBJ2-5 and V is TRBV5-1; D might be TRBD2 (5 bases). Germline CDR1 and CDR2: SGHRS and YFSETQ. V was pared by 4 bases and J by 0 bases, with 10 bases between. The CDR3 contains 14 residues. DNA for the CDR3: TGCGCCAGCAGCCTAAGCGGAAACCAAGAGACCCAGTACTTC. Translation gives CASSLSGNQETQYF.

CDR3 nucleotides: TGTGCCAGCAGTACGGGACTAGCGGGAGTTGAGACCCAGTACTTC. Its protein is CASSTGLAGVETQYF. The V and J genes are TRBV6-5 and TRBJ2-5; TRBD2 agrees at 14 bases. The CDR3 consists of 15 residues. Unmatched junction bases numbered 4, after V lost 5 bases and J lost 5 bases. CDR1 MNHEY and CDR2 SVGAGI come from the germline V gene.

V and J are TRBV18 and TRBJ1-1; D is unclear. V lost 1 base and J lost 1, with 4 bases in between. The CDR3 totals 13 residues. CDR1 and CDR2 (germline): KGHSH, LQKENI. The chain's CDR3 is CASSPHKNTEAFF. Here the CDR3 DNA reads TGTGCCAGCTCACCACACAAGAACACTGAAGCTTTCTTT.